There are a few counts of the clone carrying this T cell receptor beta chain. What it binds is unknown. The entry originates in a study of T-cell memory formation after mild COVID-19. Study-level background: The study found TCR clusters largely donor specific.

TCRdb processed the 5' RACE reads anew with MiXCR; each CDR3 protein has one entry. The data show under 700,000 distinct CDR3 sequences, over 20% seen once. V trimming: 6 bases; J trimming: 2 bases; junction bases outside the gene matches: 4. The CDR3 covers 13 residues. Findings and limits, study-wide: Contracting clones from day 15 to 85 showed balanced CD4/CD8; later expanders favored CD4+. CD8+ contracting clones occupied EMRA, while CD4+ ones occupied mainly CM and EM.

The sequenced sample consisted of PBMCs or a T cell subset sorted from them (not recorded which). The rearrangement joins TRBV12-3 or TRBV12-4 to TRBJ2-7; 7 bases fit TRBD1. This TCR was sampled from an adult woman who had mild COVID-19 (a few samples of this study predate the infection). Cell type and time point are not known. The CDR3 spells CASRETGTYEQYF. Written as DNA, the CDR3 is TGTGCCAGCAGAGAGACAGGGACCTACGAGCAGTACTTC.